A selection of T cell receptor beta chains follows, all from one sample in a study of shared clonotypes between healthy human individuals. The protocol was immunoSEQ multiplex PCR, while the TCRdb copy is restricted to in-frame clones and leaves out a portion. The sample lists roughly 2.2 million clones, around 92% occurring once. Sequencing was carried out using naive CD4+ T cells from PBMCs. The receptors stem from a young man in good health. Some clones in this sample may be carry-over from other donors' samples. The CDR3 runs from the conserved cysteine through the conserved F or W. D genes are given only for firm matches. Clone sizes are given selectively: once, few, many, or a class where the clone is expanded.

V: TRBV5-1; J: TRBJ2-3; size: NA; D: NA; DNA: TGCGCCAGCAGCCGGGGGGCAGGAAAGCAAAGCAGCACAGATACGCAGTATTTT; CDR3: CASSRGAGKQSSTDTQYF
V: TRBV5-8; J: TRBJ1-2; size: once; D: NA; DNA: TGTGCCAGCATCTGGGGGAGGCTAAACTATGGCTACACCTTC; CDR3: CASIWGRLNYGYTF
V: TRBV10-3; J: TRBJ2-7; size: NA; D: NA; DNA: TGTGCCATCAGTGAGCTGTACGAGCAGTACTTC; CDR3: CAISELYEQYF
V: TRBV19; J: TRBJ2-4; size: NA; D: NA; DNA: TGTGCCAGTAGTATTGAGGACATTCAGTACTTC; CDR3: CASSIEDIQYF
V: TRBV18; J: TRBJ2-1; size: NA; D: TRBD2; DNA: TGTGCCAGCTCACTTCCCGGGACTAGCGGGAGAGGGGGGCCCAATGAGCAGTTCTTC; CDR3: CASSLPGTSGRGGPNEQFF
V: TRBV2; J: TRBJ2-1; size: NA; D: NA; DNA: TGTGCCAGCAGTGCTCTACCCCGTCTTGAGCAGTTCTTC; CDR3: CASSALPRLEQFF
V: TRBV5-1; J: TRBJ2-7; size: NA; D: NA; DNA: TGCGCCAGCACCCCCCAGGGGACAACCTACGAGCAGTACTTC; CDR3: CASTPQGTTYEQYF
V: TRBV7-2; J: TRBJ1-4; size: once; D: NA; DNA: TGTGCCAGCAGCATCGTCTTCCGTAATGAAAAACTGTTTTTT; CDR3: CASSIVFRNEKLFF
V: TRBV19; J: TRBJ2-7; size: NA; D: NA; DNA: TGTGCCAGTAGTATGGGGTGGGGGAATTTCTACGAGCAGTACTTC; CDR3: CASSMGWGNFYEQYF
V: TRBV7-9; J: TRBJ1-3; size: NA; D: NA; DNA: TGTGCCAGCAGCTTACCACCCCCGCGCGGCACCATATATTTT; CDR3: CASSLPPPRGTIYF
V: TRBV21-1; J: TRBJ1-4; size: NA; D: NA; DNA: TGTGCCAGCAGCAAGGGAAAGCCTAATGAAAAACTGTTTTTT; CDR3: CASSKGKPNEKLFF
V: TRBV27; J: TRBJ2-7; size: NA; D: NA; DNA: TGTGCCAGCAGCCTCGGGTCGGGTGACTACGAGCAGTACTTC; CDR3: CASSLGSGDYEQYF
V: TRBV18; J: TRBJ2-1; size: NA; D: NA; DNA: TGTGCCAGCTCACCACTGGGGGATAACACTGAGCAGTTCTTC; CDR3: CASSPLGDNTEQFF
V: TRBV2; J: TRBJ2-5; size: NA; D: NA; DNA: TGTGCCAGCAGTTCGGACTGGGAGTGGGGGACCCAGTACTTC; CDR3: CASSSDWEWGTQYF
V: TRBV19; J: TRBJ2-7; size: few; D: NA; DNA: TGTGCCAGTAGTCTCTCGGGATTCTACTACGAGCAGTACTTC; CDR3: CASSLSGFYYEQYF
V: TRBV10-3; J: TRBJ1-4; size: NA; D: NA; DNA: TGTGCCATCAGCGCCTCGGGGGGATATCGGGAAAAACTGTTTTTT; CDR3: CAISASGGYREKLFF
V: TRBV5-6; J: TRBJ2-1; size: NA; D: TRBD2; DNA: TGTGCCAGCAGCACCTTTAGCGGGAGCTACAATGAGCAGTTCTTC; CDR3: CASSTFSGSYNEQFF
V: TRBV11-3; J: TRBJ2-1; size: once; D: TRBD2; DNA: TGTGCCAGCAGCTTAGGGTGGACTAGCGGGAATATCTACAATGAGCAGTTCTTC; CDR3: CASSLGWTSGNIYNEQFF
V: TRBV7-3; J: TRBJ2-5; size: NA; D: NA; DNA: TGTGCCAGCAGCTTAAACAGGGATGAGACCCAGTACTTC; CDR3: CASSLNRDETQYF
V: TRBV28; J: TRBJ2-5; size: NA; D: TRBD1; DNA: TGTGCCAGCAGTTTAAGACAGGGAAGAGAGACCCAGTACTTC; CDR3: CASSLRQGRETQYF
V: TRBV7-8; J: TRBJ1-4; size: NA; D: NA; DNA: TGTGCCAGCAGCTCCCGGGGTGAAAAACTGTTTTTT; CDR3: CASSSRGEKLFF
V: TRBV7-3; J: TRBJ2-1; size: NA; D: NA; DNA: TGTGCCAGCAGCTTCCAACCCTGGGACAATGAGCAGTTCTTC; CDR3: CASSFQPWDNEQFF
V: TRBV7-9; J: TRBJ1-2; size: NA; D: NA; DNA: TGTGCCAGCAGCTTAGGCAGGGCCGCTGGCTACACCTTC; CDR3: CASSLGRAAGYTF
V: TRBV29-1; J: TRBJ1-1; size: NA; D: NA; DNA: TGCAGCGTTGGTTACAGGATGAACACTGAAGCTTTCTTT; CDR3: CSVGYRMNTEAFF
V: TRBV28; J: TRBJ2-6; size: NA; D: TRBD2; DNA: TGTGCCAGCAGCCTTCAGGGAGGGGGGGCCAACGTCCTGACTTTC; CDR3: CASSLQGGGANVLTF
V: TRBV28; J: TRBJ2-1; size: NA; D: NA; DNA: TGTGCCAGCAGTTTTCGGTCGCGCCTGAATGAGCAGTTCTTC; CDR3: CASSFRSRLNEQFF
V: TRBV10-1; J: TRBJ2-1; size: NA; D: TRBD2; DNA: TGCGCCAGGACCCCGGGACTAGGGTACAATGAGCAGTTCTTC; CDR3: CARTPGLGYNEQFF
V: TRBV27; J: TRBJ1-6; size: NA; D: TRBD1; DNA: TGTGCCAGCAGCCCTGCAGGGGGGTATGATTCACCCCTCCACTTT; CDR3: CASSPAGGYDSPLHF
V: TRBV30; J: TRBJ1-1; size: NA; D: NA; DNA: TGTGCCTGGTCGCAGCTGAACACTGAAGCTTTCTTT; CDR3: CAWSQLNTEAFF
V: TRBV7-3; J: TRBJ2-1; size: NA; D: TRBD2; DNA: TGTGCCAGCAGCATAGGACTAGACAATGAGCAGTTCTTC; CDR3: CASSIGLDNEQFF
V: TRBV29-1; J: TRBJ2-5; size: NA; D: TRBD1; DNA: TGCAGCGTTCCGACCATCGGACAGGGGCAAGAGACCCAGTACTTC; CDR3: CSVPTIGQGQETQYF
V: TRBV28; J: TRBJ1-2; size: NA; D: TRBD1; DNA: TGTGCCAGCAGCGCCATAGGACAGGGGGACTATGGCTACACCTTC; CDR3: CASSAIGQGDYGYTF
V: TRBV10-3; J: TRBJ1-2; size: NA; D: NA; DNA: TGTGCCATCAGGCCGCAGGCAGGCGGACTAAACTATGGCTACACCTTC; CDR3: CAIRPQAGGLNYGYTF
V: TRBV27; J: TRBJ1-1; size: NA; D: TRBD1; DNA: TGTGCCAGCAGTTCCCTAACGGACAGGGGGGGATACACTGAAGCTTTCTTT; CDR3: CASSSLTDRGGYTEAFF
V: TRBV28; J: TRBJ1-2; size: few; D: NA; DNA: TGTGCCAGCAGTTTTCGGCCCCGTGGCTACACCTTC; CDR3: CASSFRPRGYTF
V: TRBV27; J: TRBJ1-5; size: NA; D: TRBD1; DNA: TGTGCCAGCAGTCCCCGGGACAGGCTCAATCAGCCCCAGCATTTT; CDR3: CASSPRDRLNQPQHF
V: TRBV9; J: TRBJ2-1; size: once; D: NA; DNA: TGTGCCAGCAGCGTAGGGGGTAGCCAGAGCTCCTACAATGAGCAGTTCTTC; CDR3: CASSVGGSQSSYNEQFF
V: TRBV7-9; J: TRBJ1-1; size: NA; D: TRBD1; DNA: TGTGCCAGCAGCTTAATCTTGGGGGCAGGGGGCACTGAAGCTTTCTTT; CDR3: CASSLILGAGGTEAFF
V: TRBV14; J: TRBJ2-7; size: once; D: NA; DNA: TGTGCCAGCAGCCAAAAAGGGCCCTGGCAGAAGCAGTACTTC; CDR3: CASSQKGPWQKQYF
V: TRBV29-1; J: TRBJ2-3; size: NA; D: NA; DNA: TGCAGCGTGGACGGCCTGGCCGGGTGGTATTTT; CDR3: CSVDGLAGWYF
V: TRBV6-1; J: TRBJ2-7; size: NA; D: NA; DNA: TGTGCCAGCAGTGAAGCGGGGAGCCAAATCTACGAGCAGTACTTC; CDR3: CASSEAGSQIYEQYF
V: TRBV9; J: TRBJ1-2; size: NA; D: NA; DNA: TGTGCCAGCAGCGTAGGGAGTTACGGCTACACCTTC; CDR3: CASSVGSYGYTF
V: TRBV21-1; J: TRBJ1-1; size: few; D: NA; DNA: TGTGCCAGCAGCAAAGAAAGGCGGAGGAACACTGAAGCTTTCTTT; CDR3: CASSKERRRNTEAFF
V: TRBV29-1; J: TRBJ2-3; size: once; D: TRBD2; DNA: TGCAGCGTTGTGTCCCTAGCGGTCGGAAATACGCAGTATTTT; CDR3: CSVVSLAVGNTQYF
V: TRBV5-6; J: TRBJ2-5; size: NA; D: NA; DNA: TGTGCCAGCAGCTTGGACTATTCCGAGACCCAGTACTTC; CDR3: CASSLDYSETQYF
V: TRBV12-5; J: TRBJ2-2; size: few; D: NA; DNA: TGTGCTAGTGCTCCGGACGCGAACACCGGGGAGCTGTTTTTT; CDR3: CASAPDANTGELFF
V: TRBV5-8; J: TRBJ2-7; size: NA; D: TRBD1; DNA: TGTGCCAGCAGCCCCCGGACAGGGACCCACGAGCAGTACTTC; CDR3: CASSPRTGTHEQYF
V: TRBV4-1; J: TRBJ1-5; size: once; D: TRBD1; DNA: TGCGCCAGCAGCCAGGACAGGGGCGGGGGTGGCAATCAGCCCCAGCATTTT; CDR3: CASSQDRGGGGNQPQHF
V: TRBV6-5; J: TRBJ2-1; size: NA; D: NA; DNA: TGTGCCAGCAGTGGTGCCGGGACTTGGCAGTTCTTC; CDR3: CASSGAGTWQFF
V: TRBV6-5; J: TRBJ2-7; size: NA; D: TRBD2; DNA: TGTGCCAGCAGTTCCCCTGTGGCCGGGAGGAGGGAGCAGTACTTC; CDR3: CASSSPVAGRREQYF
V: TRBV9; J: TRBJ1-3; size: NA; D: NA; DNA: TGTGCCAGCAGCTCAGGGTACTCTGGAAACACCATATATTTT; CDR3: CASSSGYSGNTIYF
V: TRBV11-2; J: TRBJ1-5; size: once; D: NA; DNA: TGTGCCAGCAGCTTACAGTCCCATCAGCCCCAGCATTTT; CDR3: CASSLQSHQPQHF
V: TRBV6-5; J: TRBJ1-5; size: NA; D: NA; DNA: TGTGCCAGCAGTTACTCTTGGGACAGCAATCAGCCCCAGCATTTT; CDR3: CASSYSWDSNQPQHF
V: TRBV14; J: TRBJ2-3; size: NA; D: NA; DNA: TGTGCCAGCGGGAGCACAGATACGCAGTATTTT; CDR3: CASGSTDTQYF
V: TRBV19; J: TRBJ1-5; size: NA; D: NA; DNA: TGTGCCAGTAGTATTGGACAGTACAATCAGCCCCAGCATTTT; CDR3: CASSIGQYNQPQHF